These 23 T cell receptor beta chains originate from one sample sequenced in a study of cytomegalovirus exposure and HLA in healthy donors. Amplification used 60 Vbeta primers and 13 Jbeta primers. TCRdb's table, derived via immunoSEQ multiplex PCR, lists solely in-frame clones and lacks some. The table has about 130,000 clones, roughly 84% seen once. The sequencing sample was made of PBMCs. The receptors here all came from a boy younger than 18 in good health and CMV-seronegative.

This chain uses TRBV5-4 with TRBJ2-2; the match to TRBD2 covers 7 bases. CDR1 and CDR2 from the germline V gene are SGHNT and YYREEE (reference sequence). The CDR3 runs 16 residues. V dropped 3 bases and J dropped 5; count of bases not matched to a gene: 10. CDR3 protein: CASSYVGTKGTGELFF. CDR3 bases: TGTGCCAGCAGCTACGTCGGGACTAAAGGAACCGGGGAGCTGTTTTTT.

This chain links TRBV7-8 with TRBJ1-5; possible D gene TRBD1, 5 bases. The CDR3 covers 16 residues. The V end was cut by 1 base, the J end by 0 bases, with 10 bases between. Per germline, CDR1 SGHVS and CDR2 FQNEAQ. CDR3 nucleotide sequence: TGTGCCAGCAGCTTAGTCTTAGGGGATAGCAATCAGCCCCAGCATTTT. Encoded protein: CASSLVLGDSNQPQHF.

The chain employs TRBV6-1 and TRBJ1-3; TRBD1 aligns across 7 bases. Germline CDR1 reads MNHNS; CDR2 reads SASEGT. CDR3 length: 16 residues. The junction had 7 bases not matched to a gene; V was cut back by 4 bases and J by 1 base. In DNA form, the CDR3 reads TGTGCCAGCAGTGGAGGGCTGGGACAGTCTGGAAACACCATATATTTT. Translation: CASSGGLGQSGNTIYF.

The chain uses TRBV7-2 and TRBJ2-5; 9 nucleotides align to TRBD2. The CDR3 has 17 amino acids. After removal of 1 base from V and 5 bases from J, the junction contained 11 bases not matched to a gene. The germline gives CDR1 SGHTA, CDR2 FQGNSA. The DNA for the CDR3 is TGTGCCAGCAGCTTAGGTGGTAGCGGGAGAGGGAGGGAGACCCAGTACTTC. This sequence encodes CASSLGGSGRGRETQYF. Using reference TRBV7-2 and TRBJ2-5 for the parts outside the CDR3, the full variable domain is GAGVSQSPSNKVTEKGKDVELRCDPISGHTALYWYRQSLGQGLEFLIYFQGNSAPDKSGLPSDRFSAERTGGSVSTLTIQRTQQEDSAVYLCASSLGGSGRGRETQYFGPGTRLLVL.

The chain links TRBV25-1 to TRBJ1-2, with D tentatively TRBD1 (5 bases). The CDR3 is 13 amino acids. Germline assignment: CDR1 MGHDK and CDR2 SYGVNS. V lost 8 bases and J lost 7, with 17 bases in between. CDR3 loop: CASRPPGKGGYTF. The CDR3, as DNA: TGTGCCAGCCGACCCCCAGGGAAAGGTGGCTACACCTTC.

The chain employs TRBV29-1 and TRBJ2-1, with TRBD2 as a possible D gene (5 bases). Germline V lookup: CDR1 SQVTM, CDR2 ANQGSEA. The CDR3 sequence is 15 residues long. V was shortened by 1 base and J by 2 bases, with 12 bases between the two germline ends. The chain's CDR3 is CSVEGRKGAYNEQFF. In DNA, the CDR3 is TGCAGCGTTGAAGGCCGGAAGGGAGCCTACAATGAGCAGTTCTTC.

A single count supports this clone. CDR3: CAWSARVEKLFF. The CDR3 DNA is TGTGCCTGGAGTGCCAGGGTGGAAAAACTGTTTTTT. V and J are TRBV30 and TRBJ1-4; a weak D match, TRBD1 (5 bases). The V end was cut by 1 base, the J end by 8 bases, with 8 bases between. Germline V lookup: CDR1 GTSNPN, CDR2 SVGIG (reference sequence). The CDR3 contains 12 residues.

The V and J genes are TRBV2 and TRBJ2-1; 7 bases are a match to TRBD2. The V gene end was trimmed by 7 bases and the J gene end by 15 bases; junction bases not matched to a gene: 15. Germline V lookup: CDR1 SNHLY, CDR2 FYNNEI. This CDR3 is built from 13 residues. The CDR3: CASKTSVLEVPFF. The CDR3 region has the DNA TGTGCCAGCAAAACTAGCGTCCTCGAGGTCCCGTTCTTC. Using reference TRBV2 and TRBJ2-1 for the parts outside the CDR3, the full variable domain is EPEVTQTPSHQVTQMGQEVILRCVPISNHLYFYWYRQILGQKVEFLVSFYNNEISEKSEIFDDQFSVERPDGSNFTLKIRSTKLEDSAMYFCASKTSVLEVPFFGPGTRLTVL.

The chain has TRBV6-6 and TRBJ1-5; 10 bases are a match to TRBD1. Germline V gives CDR1 MNHNY, CDR2 SVGAGI (reference sequence). V was pared by 6 bases and J by 11 bases, with 7 bases of the junction left unmatched. The CDR3 is 13 residues long. This CDR3 reads CASRMGQGRTQHF. CDR3 sequence (DNA): TGTGCCAGCAGAATGGGACAGGGGAGGACCCAGCATTTT.

This chain connects TRBV25-1 to TRBJ2-1; 9 nucleotides align to TRBD2. With V trimmed by 3 bases and J by 8 bases, 8 bases remained unmatched. From germline, CDR1 is MGHDK and CDR2 SYGVNS. This CDR3 region has 15 residues. CDR3 region: CASSDGLAGSHEQFF. Written as DNA, the CDR3 is TGTGCCAGCAGTGACGGGCTAGCGGGATCCCATGAGCAGTTCTTC.

This rearrangement joins TRBV2 to TRBJ2-5; 16 bases line up with TRBD2. CDR1 is SNHLY, CDR2 FYNNEI, per germline. The CDR3 is 16 amino acids. J gave up 5 bases and V 5 bases, and 5 bases lay outside the gene matches. The chain's CDR3 is CASSKGTSGRGETQYF. The CDR3, as DNA: TGTGCCAGCAGTAAAGGGACTAGCGGGAGGGGTGAGACCCAGTACTTC.

This chain connects TRBV4-1 to TRBJ2-7; TRBD1 matches 8 bases. Germline CDR1 is MGHRA and CDR2 is YSYEKL. The CDR3 runs to 14 residues. With 4 bases clipped from V and 3 bases from J, the junction kept 5 bases outside the gene matches. CDR3 nucleotide sequence: TGCGCCAGCAGCCCTTACAGGGGGGACTACGAGCAGTACTTC. Amino acid sequence: CASSPYRGDYEQYF.

V and J are TRBV7-3 and TRBJ2-1, with 7 bases aligning to TRBD2. The V segment lost 4 bases and the J segment 6 bases; nucleotides outside the gene matches: 12. This CDR3 comprises 16 residues. Germline V gives CDR1 SGHTA, CDR2 FQGTGA. As DNA, the CDR3 is TGTGCCAGCAGCTCACTGCGGGAGAACGGCCGCAATGAGCAGTTCTTC. Translating gives CASSSLRENGRNEQFF. Looking up the rest from reference TRBV7-3 and TRBJ2-1 gives the full variable domain: GAGVSQTPSNKVTEKGKYVELRCDPISGHTALYWYRQSLGQGPEFLIYFQGTGAADDSGLPNDRFFAVRPEGSVSTLKIQRTERGDSAVYLCASSSLRENGRNEQFFGPGTRLTVL.

The chain uses TRBV7-2 and TRBJ2-7; tentative D call: TRBD2 (7 bases). Germline assignment: CDR1 SGHTA and CDR2 FQGNSA. With 1 base removed from V and 7 bases from J, the gap between germline ends came to 20 bases. This CDR3 comprises 16 residues. The CDR3 loop reads CASSLVFGGPTGEQYF. The CDR3 DNA reads TGTGCCAGCAGCTTAGTTTTCGGGGGGCCCACCGGGGAGCAGTACTTC.

This chain uses TRBV7-9 with TRBJ1-3, with 8 nucleotides matching TRBD1. Germline CDR1 and CDR2: SEHNR and FQNEAQ (reference sequence). V shed 4 bases and J 0 bases; nucleotides not matched to a gene: 5. The CDR3 has 16 residues. CDR3 DNA: TGTGCCAGCAGCTATCAGGGGGCTCACTCTGGAAACACCATATATTTT. Amino acids: CASSYQGAHSGNTIYF.

The chain uses TRBV7-9 and TRBJ2-3, with D unresolved. Germline assignment: CDR1 SEHNR and CDR2 FQNEAQ (reference sequence). Trimming stripped 5 bases from V and 0 bases from J, with 12 bases between. CDR3 length: 15 residues. The CDR3 coding sequence is TGTGCCAGCAGCGATGTTACCGGGAGCACAGATACGCAGTATTTT. This translates into CASSDVTGSTDTQYF.

This clone was seen only a few times. The chain carries TRBV4-1 and TRBJ1-2, with a tentative D call TRBD1 (5 bases). The length of the CDR3 is 12 residues. Trimming left V 4 bases short and J 4 bases short, with 7 bases between. Germline assignment: CDR1 MGHRA and CDR2 YSYEKL. The CDR3 DNA reads TGCGCCAGCAGCCGAGACAGCTATGGCTACACCTTC. It translates to CASSRDSYGYTF.

CDR3 region: CASSFGQDNQPQHF. Written as DNA, the CDR3 is TGTGCCAGCAGCTTTGGACAGGACAATCAGCCCCAGCATTTT. The chain links TRBV7-8 to TRBJ1-5; 7 nucleotides align to TRBD1. V shed 3 bases, J shed 3 bases, and the junction held 2 bases outside the gene matches. CDR1 is SGHVS, CDR2 FQNEAQ, per germline. CDR3 length: 14 residues.

The genes are TRBV5-4 and TRBJ2-7, with TRBD1 as a possible D gene (5 bases). Germline V gives CDR1 SGHNT, CDR2 YYREEE (reference sequence). The CDR3 runs 13 residues. Trimming stripped 3 bases from V and 4 bases from J, with 11 bases between. In nucleotides, the CDR3 is TGTGCCAGCAGCTCTCAGGACAATTACGAGCAGTACTTC. Protein sequence: CASSSQDNYEQYF.

The chain recombines TRBV30 with TRBJ2-3; the match to TRBD1 covers 9 bases. Germline CDR1 and CDR2: GTSNPN and SVGIG (reference sequence). V dropped 2 bases and J dropped 4; count of bases not matched to a gene: 7. The CDR3 runs 15 residues. The CDR3 loop reads CAWSSRQGVPDTQYF. CDR3 in DNA: TGTGCCTGGAGTTCCCGACAGGGGGTACCAGATACGCAGTATTTT.

This chain connects TRBV5-8 to TRBJ1-5; 8 nucleotides line up with TRBD1. The V gene's germline CDR1 is SGHTS and CDR2 YDEGEE. The CDR3 loop spans 17 amino acids. The ends lost 0 bases at V and 4 bases at J; junction bases unmatched: 9. In DNA form, the CDR3 reads TGTGCCAGCAGCTTGGCCTCGATAACAGGGGGAAATCAGCCCCAGCATTTT. Its protein product is CASSLASITGGNQPQHF.

The chain joins TRBV7-2 to TRBJ1-1, with D unclear. V shed 6 bases and J shed 0 bases, with 11 bases lying between them. CDR3 size: 14 residues. Germline CDR1 reads SGHTA; CDR2 reads FQGNSA. For the CDR3, the DNA is TGTGCCAGCAGGGAAGGCCAGGTGAACACTGAAGCTTTCTTT. Translation: CASREGQVNTEAFF.

The rearrangement uses TRBV19 and TRBJ1-5; a possible D gene is TRBD1 (6 bases). The V end was cut by 9 bases, the J end by 4 bases, with 10 bases between. The CDR3 is 12 residues long. Germline-derived CDR1 and CDR2 are LNHDA and SQIVND (reference sequence). CDR3 sequence reads: CASTQGNQPQHF. In DNA form, the CDR3 reads TGTGCCAGCACTCAGGGGAATCAGCCCCAGCATTTT.